This TCR beta chain was identified during a study of blood T cell repertoires in COVID-19. The CDR3 is 12 amino acids. Germline CDR1 reads LNHDA; CDR2 reads SQIVND (reference sequence). V dropped 8 bases and J dropped 2; count of bases not matched to a gene: 0. Repertoires were generated with immunoSEQ multiplex PCR, while TCRdb's copy carries only in-frame clones and drops some. The sample consists of about 41,000 clones, around 85% of them appearing once. This TCR was sampled from a woman aged 60-75 years with acute or convalescent COVID-19. The chain combines TRBV19 with TRBJ1-5; 7 nucleotides align to TRBD1. The material sequenced was peripheral blood. The CDR3 loop reads CASGQGNQPQHF. The CDR3 DNA reads TGTGCCAGTGGACAGGGCAATCAGCCCCAGCATTTT.